The clone carrying this T cell receptor (beta chain) was seen just once. The PCR ran on 60 Vbeta and 13 Jbeta primers. Produced via immunoSEQ multiplex PCR; TCRdb's table is partial and in-frame only. The table lists 150,000 to 200,000 clones, around 86% of them singletons. The data stem from a study of cytomegalovirus exposure and HLA in healthy donors. This TCR was recovered from a human donor in good health. The sample taken for sequencing was PBMCs.

The CDR3 DNA reads TGCGCCAGCAGCCAAGGGAGGACTAGCGGGGGGAGAGGGGGGGAGCTGTTTTTT. Protein: CASSQGRTSGGRGGELFF. The V gene is TRBV4-1, the J gene TRBJ2-2; TRBD2 matches 14 bases. Germline CDR1 is MGHRA and CDR2 is YSYEKL. Germline trimming cut 1 base from V and 8 bases from J; bases unmatched to any gene: 9. The CDR3 is 18 residues long.